This TCR beta chain derives from a study of shared clonotypes between healthy human individuals (dated by TCRdb to the early 2020s). About the study as a whole: The cohort comprised a couple of women and three men aged 18 to 49 years. Each donor's leukapheresis produced roughly between about 0.8 and 10 billion PBMCs. To increase sequencing depth and limit assay-specific biases, TCR repertoire library preparation and sequencing were carried out by different laboratories using diverse techniques. To estimate repertoire size and how much clonotypes are shared between individuals, the study performed deep sequencing of blood TCR repertoires from a handful of healthy adults. Per donor, three plates each were used for CD4 naive and CD4 memory, two for CD8 naive, and one for CD8 memory. The paper's findings and limits, for the study overall: Clonotypes shared by all four sorted-subset donors showed higher generation probabilities than non-shared clonotypes. Pairwise subsampling indicated that sequencing depth was expected to affect the degree of clonotype sharing among donors. Rarefaction of sorted-subset datasets indicated incomplete sequencing despite the large sequencing depth. Sampling was restricted to blood, and TCR repertoires in tissue are likely to differ from TCR repertoires in blood. When a few donors were compared, the shared fraction of clonotypes was 5% to 6.5% for naive CD4, around 3.6% for naive CD8, 2% to 2.5% for memory CD4, and around 0.37% for memory CD8. Because the study included a small number of donors, the genetic and exposure-history diversity represented was limited. Naive subsets generally had larger estimated clonotype richness than memory subsets.

Measured from the cysteine to the phenylalanine, the CDR3 is 15 residues long. Solely the CDR3 DNA is kept, with 45 bases framed from the first base. The germline V gene supplies CDR1 SGHRS and CDR2 YFSETQ. Relative to germline, V is missing 2 bases and J is missing 7 bases, with 7 bases of the junction outside any gene match. TCR CDR3 regions were amplified from genomic DNA by multiplex PCR using the deep immunoSEQ assay. Extracted genomic DNA from each cell subset was distributed evenly across all wells of several immunoSEQ 96-well plates, and each plate was treated as a replicate. For sorted subsets, each replicate PCR was loaded with around 200 ng genomic DNA, equivalent to 25,000 to 35,000 T cell genomes. Purified libraries were measured with a Qubit 3.0 fluorometer, size-checked on a Bioanalyzer 2100, and measured again with the KAPA Library Quantification kit. Every immunoSEQ 96-well plate was sequenced on a dedicated single-read 150-cycle Illumina NextSeq 550 flow cell. As for the authors' bioinformatics: Because only junctional sequences without quality scores were contained in the immunoSEQ output, filtering matching that applied to full-length reads could not be performed. Sequences were annotated with PyIR, a Python wrapper for IgBLAST v1.9, and V/J genes and CDR3 were assigned using IMGT germline references. Reads were filtered out if the reads had weak V/J assignments (E-value above 1e-6), no CDR3, stop codons, out-of-frame junctions, or ambiguous translated residues. V3J clonotypes were defined as sequences sharing the same inferred V gene, J gene, and CDR3 amino acid sequence. To compute the percentage overlap between repertoires, the number of shared unique clonotypes was divided by the size of the smaller repertoire. Repertoire richness was assessed with RTK rarefaction, the Chao1 estimator, and Recon v2.1 estimates of unobserved clonotypes. OLGA was used to compute generation probabilities for all TCRbeta clonotypes that the gDNA method yielded from a handful of donors. TCRdb limited this immuneACCESS table to in-frame rearrangements with V and J called. A share of clones is missing; checked studies link under half to unresolved V genes, and the rest is unexplained. D and trimming were read from the DNA, whereas the V and J calls and clone size are those reported in that table. This sample comprises 850,000 to 1,100,000 clones, around three quarters of them detected only once. The leading ten clones occupy about 0.94% of the sample.

Note on this clone: Its antigen is not yet known. Qualities for individual bases were not recorded, and no much larger clone is one base off. At the DNA level, this CDR3 is encoded by other sequences in the same sample as well.

Healthy HIV-negative adults with no recently reported acute infections or vaccinations were included as donors. All donors were Caucasian adults living in Nashville, Tennessee, USA. Magnetic negative selection was used to enrich CD4+ T cells, after which naive cells were positively selected on CD45RA and the negative fraction became the memory subset. Blood was obtained by leukapheresis, after which PBMCs were separated by Ficoll-Histopaque density gradient centrifugation and cryopreserved in liquid nitrogen vapor phase. Purity and quantity of every magnetically sorted T cell population were checked by analytical flow cytometry. Genomic DNA was isolated from each sorted fraction and quantified by UV absorbance on a Nanodrop 2000c.

The chain couples TRBV5-1 to TRBJ2-1; TRBD2 fits 9 bases in the junction. The source is a man aged 18 to 30 in good health. Some clones in this sample may be carry-over from other donors' samples. Sequenced input: memory CD4+ T cells from PBMCs. The intended sense of this specimen's cell subset or site label: CD45RA-negative fraction. The CDR3 reads as follows: CASSFLAGARNEQFF. In nucleotide form, the sequence is TGCGCCAGCAGCTTTTTAGCGGGAGCCAGGAATGAGCAGTTCTTC.